What follows describes a single TCR beta chain. This clone's antigen is unknown. Qualities for individual bases were not recorded, and no much larger clone is one base off. The data are from a study of T-cell reconstitution after alpha-beta-depleted transplantation in children (dated by TCRdb to 2016 to 2017). For context, the study as a whole: The study quantitatively tracked T-cell immune reconstitution after TCRalphabeta/CD19-depleted allogeneic hematopoietic cell transplantation in children using TCR repertoire profiling. The research as a whole found: Over subsequent months, a decline in hyperexpanded clone frequencies was noted, and after one year, T-cell counts and TCRbeta diversity were mostly ascribed to newly produced T cells. The high TCRbeta diversity at day 60 in some patients was ascribed to recipient T cells and intrathymic progenitors that had survived conditioning. The apparently early recovery of alphabetaT-cell counts about two months after transplant reportedly depended on only several hundred rapidly expanded clones that came from non-depleted graft cells.

Libraries came from PCR. Sequencer: Illumina HiSeq 2500. TCR library preparation used molecular barcoding, with unique molecular identifiers applied to normalize quantification of the TCRbeta repertoire. The public reads were quality trimmed at Q25 with fastp and then assembled into clones with MiXCR by TCRdb, keeping productive beta chains. Each CDR3 protein appears once, grouped with its most common genes and DNA. The sample has a few hundred thousand distinct CDR3 sequences on record, more than 20% of them singletons. Of the sample, around 2.5% is held by the ten largest clones. The treatment or condition label, read with the paper, signifies: allogeneic hematopoietic cell transplantation with graft depleted of TCRalphabeta T cells and CD19 B cells. TCRalphabeta/CD19-depleted allogeneic hematopoietic cell grafts were given to the transplant recipients, all of whom were children. The CDR3 measures 16 amino acids from cysteine to phenylalanine. The only DNA kept is the CDR3, 48 bases in frame from the first base. Relative to germline, V is missing 3 bases and J is missing 8 bases, with 9 bases of the junction outside any gene match. CDR1 is given as KGHSH and CDR2 as LQKENI, both from the germline V gene.

The clonotype comes from a girl aged 2 to 10 with Fanconi anemia, due to receive a stem cell transplant. The sample was PBMCs, taken before TCRalphabeta/CD19-depleted stem cell transplant. The rearrangement joined TRBV18 to TRBJ2-1, and TRBD2 aligns with 11 junction nucleotides. The DNA is TGTGCCAGCTCACCCACCTTAGCGGGAGGGCCCCATGAGCAGTTCTTC. Its protein reads: CASSPTLAGGPHEQFF.